Each of the 9 T cell receptor beta chains below was sequenced from the same sample in a study of CD8 T cells in Susac syndrome. With random hexamers, reverse transcription was performed on roughly 0.5 to 1 ug of RNA. One entry per CDR3 protein, called by TCRdb with MiXCR from the immunoSEQ multiplex PCR reads. The table lists 250,000 to 300,000 distinct CDR3 sequences, 85% of them singletons. Specimen: CD8+ T cells from PBMCs. The receptors were gathered from a human donor with multiple sclerosis.

This chain uses TRBV19 with TRBJ2-1; 7 bases fit TRBD2. Germline V gives CDR1 LNHDA, CDR2 SQIVND (reference sequence). This CDR3 region has 15 residues. The junction had 8 bases not matched to a gene; V was cut back by 7 bases and J by 2 bases. This CDR3 is CASNRAGAPYNEQFF. The CDR3 nucleotides read TGTGCCAGTAATCGGGCGGGAGCCCCCTACAATGAGCAGTTCTTC. The variable domain in full, with the rest retrieved from reference TRBV19 and TRBJ2-1, is DGGITQSPKYLFRKEGQNVTLSCEQNLNHDAMYWYRQDPGQGLRLIYYSQIVNDFQKGDIAEGYSVSREKKESFPLTVTSAQKNPTAFYLCASNRAGAPYNEQFFGPGTRLTVL.

This sequence joins TRBV27 and TRBJ1-2; 7 positions match TRBD1. The CDR3 is 14 residues long. The germline V gene encodes CDR1 MNHEY and CDR2 SMNVEV (reference sequence). V lost 5 bases, J lost 4 bases, and 7 bases stayed unmatched. CDR3 amino acids: CASSKRGQSYGYTF. In DNA form, the CDR3 reads TGTGCCAGCAGTAAAAGGGGACAGAGCTATGGCTACACCTTC.

The V call is TRBV7-2, the J call TRBJ2-7, with TRBD1 as a possible D gene (5 bases). Germline loops: CDR1 SGHTA, CDR2 FQGNSA. The CDR3 runs 15 residues. V was trimmed by 7 bases and J by 3 bases, leaving 19 bases between them. The CDR3 DNA reads TGTGCCAGCACCCAGGGTGCCATCGGGTACTACGAGCAGTACTTC. It specifies CASTQGAIGYYEQYF.

This chain joins TRBV19 and TRBJ1-2, with D unresolved. The V gene lost 8 bases and the J gene lost 7 bases, with 17 bases spanning the gap. Germline CDR1 LNHDA, CDR2 SQIVND (reference sequence). The CDR3 contains 13 residues. The CDR3, as DNA: TGTGCCAGTGCCATGGGGTACTTGGGTGGCTACACCTTC. It specifies CASAMGYLGGYTF.

This chain connects TRBV28 to TRBJ1-2; a possible D gene is TRBD1 (5 bases). V shed 7 bases and J shed 5 bases, with 5 bases lying between them. CDR1 and CDR2 (germline): MDHEN, SYDVKM. CDR3 length: 10 amino acids. The CDR3 sequence: CASKGYGYTF. The DNA of the CDR3 is TGTGCCAGCAAGGGGTATGGCTACACCTTC.

This clonotype was detected only a few times. The chain joins TRBV10-3 to TRBJ2-7; tentatively, D is TRBD1 (6 bases). V was pared by 10 bases and J by 4 bases, with 17 bases between. This CDR3 is built from 13 residues. Germline CDR1 is ENHRY and CDR2 is SYGVKD. The CDR3 sequence is CAKITGNSYEQYF. For the CDR3, the DNA is TGTGCCAAAATAACAGGGAATTCGTACGAGCAGTACTTC.

The V and J genes are TRBV7-9 and TRBJ1-3; 9 positions match TRBD1. Germline lookup yields CDR1 SEHNR and CDR2 FQNEAQ (reference sequence). The CDR3 length is 14 residues. J was trimmed by 7 bases and V by 7 bases; bases with no gene match: 8. CDR3 residues: CASTNPGQGNTIYF. CDR3 in DNA: TGTGCCAGCACCAACCCGGGACAGGGTAACACCATATATTTT.

The CDR3 DNA follows: TGTGCCCTAAGGACCGTGAGCGGAGATACGCAGTATTTT. This encodes CALRTVSGDTQYF. V gene TRBV30 combines with J gene TRBJ2-3, with D tentatively TRBD2 (5 bases). Germline lookup yields CDR1 GTSNPN and CDR2 SVGIG (reference sequence). Trimming took 8 bases from V and 5 from J, leaving 17 bases between them. The CDR3 totals 13 residues.

This chain connects TRBV19 to TRBJ2-7; TRBD1 agrees at 9 bases. This CDR3 spans 15 amino acids. Per the germline V gene, CDR1 is LNHDA and CDR2 is SQIVND (reference sequence). Losses at the gene ends were 3 bases for V and 4 bases for J; bases not matched to a gene: 7. The CDR3 nucleotides are TGTGCCAGTAGTATGATCGGACAGGGGCATTACGAGCAGTACTTC. Protein product: CASSMIGQGHYEQYF.